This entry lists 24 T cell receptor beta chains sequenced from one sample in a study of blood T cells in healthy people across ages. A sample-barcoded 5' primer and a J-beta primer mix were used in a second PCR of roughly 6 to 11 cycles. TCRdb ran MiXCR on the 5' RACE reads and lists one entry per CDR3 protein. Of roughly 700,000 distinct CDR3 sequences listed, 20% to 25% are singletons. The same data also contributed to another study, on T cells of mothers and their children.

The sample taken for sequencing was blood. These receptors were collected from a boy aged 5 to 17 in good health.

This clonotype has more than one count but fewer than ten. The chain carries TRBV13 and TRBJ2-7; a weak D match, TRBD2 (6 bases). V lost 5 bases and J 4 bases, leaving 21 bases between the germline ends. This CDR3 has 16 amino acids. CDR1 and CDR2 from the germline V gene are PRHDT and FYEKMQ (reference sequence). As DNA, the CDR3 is TGTGCCAGCAGCAAAGGACGGGGGACCGCCGAATACGAGCAGTACTTC. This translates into CASSKGRGTAEYEQYF.

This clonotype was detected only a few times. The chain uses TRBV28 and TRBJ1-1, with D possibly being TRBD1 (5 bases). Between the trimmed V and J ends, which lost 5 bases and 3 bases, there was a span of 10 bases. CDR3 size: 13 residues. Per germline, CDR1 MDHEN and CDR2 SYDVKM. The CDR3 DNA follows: TGTGCCAGCAGTGAACGGGGGGACACTGAAGCTTTCTTT. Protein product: CASSERGDTEAFF.

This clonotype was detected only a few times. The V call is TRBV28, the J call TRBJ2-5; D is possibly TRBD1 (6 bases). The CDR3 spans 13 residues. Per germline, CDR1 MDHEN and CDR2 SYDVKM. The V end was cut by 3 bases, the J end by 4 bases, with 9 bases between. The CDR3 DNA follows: TGTGCCAGCAGTTTTGGGACACCAGAGACCCAGTACTTC. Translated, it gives CASSFGTPETQYF.

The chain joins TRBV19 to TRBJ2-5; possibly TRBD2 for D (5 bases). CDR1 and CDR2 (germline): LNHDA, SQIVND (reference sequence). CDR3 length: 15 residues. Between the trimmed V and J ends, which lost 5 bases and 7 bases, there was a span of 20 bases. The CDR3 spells CASSAINWRFGTQYF. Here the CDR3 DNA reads TGTGCCAGTAGTGCCATTAACTGGAGGTTCGGGACCCAGTACTTC.

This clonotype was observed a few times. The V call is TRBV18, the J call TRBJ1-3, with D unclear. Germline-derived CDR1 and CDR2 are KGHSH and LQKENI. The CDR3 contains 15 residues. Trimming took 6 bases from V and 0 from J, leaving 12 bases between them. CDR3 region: CASSLGDFSGNTIYF. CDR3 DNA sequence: TGTGCCAGCTCCCTTGGGGATTTCTCTGGAAACACCATATATTTT.

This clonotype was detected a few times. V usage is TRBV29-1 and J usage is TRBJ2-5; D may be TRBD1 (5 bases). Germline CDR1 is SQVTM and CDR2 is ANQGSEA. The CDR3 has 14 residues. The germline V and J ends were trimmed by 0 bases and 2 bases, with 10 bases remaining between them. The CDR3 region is CSVEDDSVQETQYF. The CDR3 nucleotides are TGCAGCGTTGAAGATGACAGTGTTCAAGAGACCCAGTACTTC. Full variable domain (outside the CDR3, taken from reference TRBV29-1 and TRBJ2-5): SAVISQKPSRDICQRGTSLTIQCQVDSQVTMMFWYRQQPGQSLTLIATANQGSEATYESGFVIDKFPISRPNLTFSTLTVSNMSPEDSSIYLCSVEDDSVQETQYFGPGTRLLVL.

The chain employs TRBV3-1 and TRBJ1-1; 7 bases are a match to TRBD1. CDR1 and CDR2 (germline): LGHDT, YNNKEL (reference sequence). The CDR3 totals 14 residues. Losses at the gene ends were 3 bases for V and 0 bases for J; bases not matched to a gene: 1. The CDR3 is CASSHGTVNTEAFF. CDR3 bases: TGTGCCAGCAGCCATGGGACAGTGAACACTGAAGCTTTCTTT.

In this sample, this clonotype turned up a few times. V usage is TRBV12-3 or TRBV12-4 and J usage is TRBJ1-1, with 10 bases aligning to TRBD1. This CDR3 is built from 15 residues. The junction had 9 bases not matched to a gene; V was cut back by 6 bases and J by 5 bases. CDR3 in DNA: TGTGCCAGCAGGTACCCGGGACAGGGGAGGACTGAAGCTTTCTTT. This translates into CASRYPGQGRTEAFF.

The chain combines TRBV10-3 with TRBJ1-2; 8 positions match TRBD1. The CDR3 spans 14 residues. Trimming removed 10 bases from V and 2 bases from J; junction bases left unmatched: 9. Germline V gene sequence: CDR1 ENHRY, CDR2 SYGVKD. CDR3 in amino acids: CATSRQGANYGYTF. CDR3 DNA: TGTGCCACCTCAAGGCAGGGGGCGAACTATGGCTACACCTTC.

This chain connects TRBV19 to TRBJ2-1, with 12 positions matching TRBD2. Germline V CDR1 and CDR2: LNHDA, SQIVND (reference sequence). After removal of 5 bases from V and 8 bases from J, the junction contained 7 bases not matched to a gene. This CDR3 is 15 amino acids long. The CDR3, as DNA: TGTGCCAGTAGTCCCCTGGGACTAGCGGGCGATGAGCAGTTCTTC. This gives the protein CASSPLGLAGDEQFF. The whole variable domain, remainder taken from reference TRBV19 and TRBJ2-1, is DGGITQSPKYLFRKEGQNVTLSCEQNLNHDAMYWYRQDPGQGLRLIYYSQIVNDFQKGDIAEGYSVSREKKESFPLTVTSAQKNPTAFYLCASSPLGLAGDEQFFGPGTRLTVL.

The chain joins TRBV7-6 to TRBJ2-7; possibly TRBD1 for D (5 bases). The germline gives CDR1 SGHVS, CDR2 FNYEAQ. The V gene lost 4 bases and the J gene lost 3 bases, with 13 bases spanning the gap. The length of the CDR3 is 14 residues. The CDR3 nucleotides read TGTGCCAGCAGCTCTCTAGGGGCAGACTACGAGCAGTACTTC. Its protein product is CASSSLGADYEQYF.

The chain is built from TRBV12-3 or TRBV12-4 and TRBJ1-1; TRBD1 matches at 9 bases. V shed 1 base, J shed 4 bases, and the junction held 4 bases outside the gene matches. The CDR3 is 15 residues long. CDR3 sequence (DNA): TGTGCCAGCAGTTTAGGCGACAGGGGGTCCACTGAAGCTTTCTTT. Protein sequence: CASSLGDRGSTEAFF.

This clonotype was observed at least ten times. CDR3 region: CASGFLDRAGPQHF. The CDR3 coding sequence is TGTGCTAGTGGTTTCTTGGACAGGGCAGGGCCCCAGCATTTT. The V gene is TRBV12-5, the J gene TRBJ1-5; 8 bases map to TRBD1. The V gene's germline CDR1 is LGHNT and CDR2 FRNRAP. The CDR3 covers 14 residues. V lost 3 bases and J lost 9; bases outside the gene matches: 7.

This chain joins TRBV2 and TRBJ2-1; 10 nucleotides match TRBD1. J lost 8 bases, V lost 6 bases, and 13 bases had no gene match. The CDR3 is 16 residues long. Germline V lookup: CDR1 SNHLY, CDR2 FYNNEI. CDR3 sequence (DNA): TGTGCCAGCAGCGTTCCTCCGGGACAGGGGATCTATGAGCAGTTCTTC. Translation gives CASSVPPGQGIYEQFF.

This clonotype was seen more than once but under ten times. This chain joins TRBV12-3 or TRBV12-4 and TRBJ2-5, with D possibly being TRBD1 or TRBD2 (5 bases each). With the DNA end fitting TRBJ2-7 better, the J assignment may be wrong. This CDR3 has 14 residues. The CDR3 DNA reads TGTGCCAGCACCTCAGGGACCCTAAGGGACGAGCAGTACTTC. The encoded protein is CASTSGTLRDEQYF.

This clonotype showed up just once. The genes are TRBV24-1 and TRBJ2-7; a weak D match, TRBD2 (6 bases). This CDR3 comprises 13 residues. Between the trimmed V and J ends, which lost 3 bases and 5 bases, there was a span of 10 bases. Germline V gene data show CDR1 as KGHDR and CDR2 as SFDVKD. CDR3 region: CATSDGTGDEQYF. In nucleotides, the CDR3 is TGTGCCACCAGTGATGGGACTGGGGACGAGCAGTACTTC.

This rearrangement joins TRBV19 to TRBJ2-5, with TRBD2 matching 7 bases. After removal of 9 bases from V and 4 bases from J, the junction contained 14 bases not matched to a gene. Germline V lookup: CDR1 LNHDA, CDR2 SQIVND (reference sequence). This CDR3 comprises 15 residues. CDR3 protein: CASTSRGGGPETQYF. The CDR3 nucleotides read TGTGCCAGCACGTCTCGTGGCGGGGGACCAGAGACCCAGTACTTC.

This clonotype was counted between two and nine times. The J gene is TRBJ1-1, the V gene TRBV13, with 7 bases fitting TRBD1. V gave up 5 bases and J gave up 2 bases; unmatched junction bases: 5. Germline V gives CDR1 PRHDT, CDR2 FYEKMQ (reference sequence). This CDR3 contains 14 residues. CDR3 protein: CASSLRQGNTEAFF. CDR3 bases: TGTGCCAGCAGCCTGAGACAGGGAAACACTGAAGCTTTCTTT.

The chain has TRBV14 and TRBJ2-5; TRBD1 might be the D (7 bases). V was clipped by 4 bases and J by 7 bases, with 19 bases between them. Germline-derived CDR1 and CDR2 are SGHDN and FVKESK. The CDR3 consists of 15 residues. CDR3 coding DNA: TGTGCCAGCAGCCTCACACAGGGGTTGGGGGGGACCCAGTACTTC. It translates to CASSLTQGLGGTQYF.

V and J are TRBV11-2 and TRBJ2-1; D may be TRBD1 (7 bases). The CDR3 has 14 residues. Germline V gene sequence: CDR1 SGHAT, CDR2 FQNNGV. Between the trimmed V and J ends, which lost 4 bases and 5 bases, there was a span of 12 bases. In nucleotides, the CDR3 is TGTGCCAGCAGCTGGGGGGACAGAGACAATGAGCAGTTCTTC. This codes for CASSWGDRDNEQFF. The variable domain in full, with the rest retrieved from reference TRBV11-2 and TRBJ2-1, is EAGVAQSPRYKIIEKRQSVAFWCNPISGHATLYWYQQILGQGPKLLIQFQNNGVVDDSQLPKDRFSAERLKGVDSTLKIQPAKLEDSAVYLCASSWGDRDNEQFFGPGTRLTVL.

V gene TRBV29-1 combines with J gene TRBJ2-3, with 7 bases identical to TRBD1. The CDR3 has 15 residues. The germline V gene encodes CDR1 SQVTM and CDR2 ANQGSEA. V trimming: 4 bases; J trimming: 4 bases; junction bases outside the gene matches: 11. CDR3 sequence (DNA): TGCAGCGTTGCCTATGATACAGGGGACCCAGATACGCAGTATTTT. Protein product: CSVAYDTGDPDTQYF.

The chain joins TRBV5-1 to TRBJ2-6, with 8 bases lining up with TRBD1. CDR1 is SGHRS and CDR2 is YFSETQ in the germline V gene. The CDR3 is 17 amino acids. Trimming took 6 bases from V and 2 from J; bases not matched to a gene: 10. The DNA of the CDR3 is TGCGCCAGCATTCCGGACAGGGTCCTTCCTGGGGCCAACGTCCTGACTTTC. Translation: CASIPDRVLPGANVLTF.

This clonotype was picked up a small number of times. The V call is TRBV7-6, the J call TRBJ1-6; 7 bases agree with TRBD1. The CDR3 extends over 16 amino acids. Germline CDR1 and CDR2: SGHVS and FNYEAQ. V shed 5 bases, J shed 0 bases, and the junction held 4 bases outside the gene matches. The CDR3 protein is CASSRDSSSYNSPLHF. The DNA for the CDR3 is TGTGCCAGCAGCCGGGACAGTAGCTCCTATAATTCACCCCTCCACTTT.

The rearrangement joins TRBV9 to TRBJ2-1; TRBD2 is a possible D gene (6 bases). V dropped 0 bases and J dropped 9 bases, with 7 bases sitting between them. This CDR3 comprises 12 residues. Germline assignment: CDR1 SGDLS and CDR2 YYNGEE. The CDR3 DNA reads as TGTGCCAGCAGCGTAGACGGGGGTGAGCAGTTCTTC. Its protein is CASSVDGGEQFF.